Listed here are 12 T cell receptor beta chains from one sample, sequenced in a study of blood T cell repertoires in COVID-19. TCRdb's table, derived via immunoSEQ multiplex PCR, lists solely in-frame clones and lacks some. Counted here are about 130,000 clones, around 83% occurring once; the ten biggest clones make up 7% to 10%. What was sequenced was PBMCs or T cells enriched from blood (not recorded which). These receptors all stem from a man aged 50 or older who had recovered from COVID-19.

The CDR3 reads CASSMGQGALEQYF. DNA of the CDR3: TGTGCCAGTAGTATGGGACAGGGGGCTCTCGAGCAGTACTTC. The chain links TRBV19 to TRBJ2-7; 12 bases match TRBD1. Per germline, CDR1 LNHDA and CDR2 SQIVND (reference sequence). This CDR3 region has 14 residues. Trimming removed 3 bases from V and 6 bases from J; junction bases left unmatched: 3.

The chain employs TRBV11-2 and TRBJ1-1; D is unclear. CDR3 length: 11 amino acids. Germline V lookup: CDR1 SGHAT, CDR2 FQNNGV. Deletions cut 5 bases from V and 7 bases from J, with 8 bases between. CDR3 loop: CASSPRVEAFF. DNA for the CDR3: TGTGCCAGCAGCCCCCGAGTTGAAGCTTTCTTT. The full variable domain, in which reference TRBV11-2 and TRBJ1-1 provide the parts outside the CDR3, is EAGVAQSPRYKIIEKRQSVAFWCNPISGHATLYWYQQILGQGPKLLIQFQNNGVVDDSQLPKDRFSAERLKGVDSTLKIQPAKLEDSAVYLCASSPRVEAFFGQGTRLTVV.

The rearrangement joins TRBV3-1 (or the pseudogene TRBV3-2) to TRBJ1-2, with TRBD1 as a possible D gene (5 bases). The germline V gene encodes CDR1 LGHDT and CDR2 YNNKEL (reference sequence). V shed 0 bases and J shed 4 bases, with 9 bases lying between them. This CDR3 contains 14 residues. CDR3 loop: CASSQEGGGYGYTF. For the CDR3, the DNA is TGTGCCAGCAGCCAAGAGGGCGGGGGCTATGGCTACACCTTC.

CDR3 amino acids: CASSVRAGVSYEQYF. CDR3 in DNA: TGTGCCAGCAGCGTACGAGCGGGGGTCTCCTACGAGCAGTACTTC. The chain has TRBV7-2 and TRBJ2-7, with 8 nucleotides matching TRBD2. J was trimmed by 0 bases and V by 5 bases; bases with no gene match: 6. Germline CDR1 SGHTA, CDR2 FQGNSA. The CDR3 is 15 residues long.

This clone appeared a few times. The CDR3 nucleotides read TGTGCCAGCAGTTTGCAGGGGGCGATTGAGCAGTTCTTC. It encodes CASSLQGAIEQFF. The V call is TRBV12-3 or TRBV12-4, the J call TRBJ2-1; 8 nucleotides align to TRBD1. The CDR3 loop spans 13 amino acids. J lost 9 bases, V lost 3 bases, and 4 bases had no gene match.

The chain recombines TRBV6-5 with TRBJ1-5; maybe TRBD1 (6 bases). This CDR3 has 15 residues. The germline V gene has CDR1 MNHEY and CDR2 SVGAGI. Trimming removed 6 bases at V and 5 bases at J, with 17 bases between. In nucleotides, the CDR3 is TGTGCCAGCAGGGACGGAGGGGGGGGTTATCAGCCCCAGCATTTT. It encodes CASRDGGGGYQPQHF.

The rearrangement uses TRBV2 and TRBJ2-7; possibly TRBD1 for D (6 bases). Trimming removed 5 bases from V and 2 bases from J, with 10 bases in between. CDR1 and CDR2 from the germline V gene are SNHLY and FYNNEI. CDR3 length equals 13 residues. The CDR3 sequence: CASSQGTTYEQYF. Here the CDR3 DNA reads TGTGCCAGCAGTCAGGGGACAACCTACGAGCAGTACTTC.

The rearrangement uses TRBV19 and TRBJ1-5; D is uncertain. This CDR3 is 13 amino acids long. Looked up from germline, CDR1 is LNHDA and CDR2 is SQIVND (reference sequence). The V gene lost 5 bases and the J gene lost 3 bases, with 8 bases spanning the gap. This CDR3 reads CASSLQVNQPQHF. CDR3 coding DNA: TGTGCCAGTAGTCTGCAGGTCAATCAGCCCCAGCATTTT.

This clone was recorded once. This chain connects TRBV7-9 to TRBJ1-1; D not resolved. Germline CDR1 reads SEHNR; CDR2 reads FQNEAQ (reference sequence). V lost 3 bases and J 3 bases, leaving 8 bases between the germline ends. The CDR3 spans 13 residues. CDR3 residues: CASSFQTDTEAFF. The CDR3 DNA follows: TGTGCCAGCAGCTTTCAAACGGACACTGAAGCTTTCTTT.

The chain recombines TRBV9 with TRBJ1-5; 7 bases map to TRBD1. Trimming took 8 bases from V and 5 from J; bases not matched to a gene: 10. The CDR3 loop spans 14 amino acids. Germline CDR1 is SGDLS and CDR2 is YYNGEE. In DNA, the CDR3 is TGTGCCAGTGGTACAACAGGGGCCTATCAGCCCCAGCATTTT. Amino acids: CASGTTGAYQPQHF.

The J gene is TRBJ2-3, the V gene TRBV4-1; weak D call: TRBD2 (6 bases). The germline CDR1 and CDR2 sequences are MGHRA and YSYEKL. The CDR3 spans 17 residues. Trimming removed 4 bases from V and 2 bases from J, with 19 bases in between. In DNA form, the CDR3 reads TGCGCCAGCAGCCTCCCACACCGGGACTTTCCCACAGATACGCAGTATTTT. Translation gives CASSLPHRDFPTDTQYF.

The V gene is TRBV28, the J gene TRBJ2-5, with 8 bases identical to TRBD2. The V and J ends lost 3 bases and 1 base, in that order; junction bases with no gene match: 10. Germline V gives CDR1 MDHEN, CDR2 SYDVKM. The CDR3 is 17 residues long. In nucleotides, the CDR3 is TGTGCCAGCAGTTTCGGCGGGGGGCGAGACCTCCAAGAGACCCAGTACTTC. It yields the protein CASSFGGGRDLQETQYF. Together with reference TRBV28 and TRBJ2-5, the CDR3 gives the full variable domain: DVKVTQSSRYLVKRTGEKVFLECVQDMDHENMFWYRQDPGLGLRLIYFSYDVKMKEKGDIPEGYSVSREKKERFSLILESASTNQTSMYLCASSFGGGRDLQETQYFGPGTRLLVL.